Listed here are 15 T cell receptor beta chains from one sample, sequenced in a study of shared clonotypes between healthy human individuals. Some clones are missing from TCRdb's copy, which holds only in-frame ones; the method was immunoSEQ multiplex PCR. The data hold some 2,000,000 clones, with about 94% observed a single time. Selected positively for CCR7 and CD45RO-negative, naive CD8 cells excluded terminally differentiated effector memory CD45RA+ cells. Material for sequencing was naive CD8+ T cells sorted from blood. The receptors were sampled from a man aged 18 to 30 in good health.

About this clone itself: Distinct nucleotide sequences in the sample also encode this CDR3. CDR3 loop: CASSLEHYEQYF. Written as DNA, the CDR3 is TGTGCCAGCAGCTTAGAACACTACGAGCAGTACTTC. The chain is built from TRBV11-2 and TRBJ2-7, with D hard to call. Germline loops: CDR1 SGHAT, CDR2 FQNNGV. The CDR3 consists of 12 residues. V lost 0 bases to trimming and J lost 3 bases, with 3 bases between them.

The chain joins TRBV4-3 to TRBJ1-2; no reliable D call. CDR3 length: 14 residues. The germline V gene has CDR1 LGHNA and CDR2 YSLEER. Trimming stripped 4 bases from V and 4 bases from J, with 13 bases between. The DNA of the CDR3 is TGCGCCAGCAGCCCGGGCGCAGTCAGCTATGGCTACACCTTC. Its translation is CASSPGAVSYGYTF.

The rearrangement joins TRBV7-2 to TRBJ2-7; unclear D gene. Germline V gives CDR1 SGHTA, CDR2 FQGNSA. CDR3 length: 14 amino acids. Trimming left V 1 base short and J 3 bases short, with 10 bases between. CDR3 DNA sequence: TGTGCCAGCAGCTTAGTTGGGCAGGACTACGAGCAGTACTTC. Protein sequence: CASSLVGQDYEQYF.

The chain combines TRBV15 with TRBJ2-5, with a possible D match to TRBD1 (6 bases). CDR1 LNHNV and CDR2 YYDKDF come from the germline V gene (reference sequence). The CDR3 runs 13 residues. V dropped 8 bases and J dropped 0 bases, with 10 bases sitting between them. CDR3 sequence (DNA): TGTGCCACCGGATGGGGGCACCAAGAGACCCAGTACTTC. Translated: CATGWGHQETQYF.

This clone was counted a few times. This chain connects TRBV12-5 to TRBJ2-7; D unresolved. Germline V gives CDR1 LGHNT, CDR2 FRNRAP. The V end was cut by 6 bases, the J end by 2 bases, with 8 bases between. The CDR3 runs to 12 residues. DNA for the CDR3: TGTGCTAGTGGCTACCTGGCCTACGAGCAGTACTTC. Translated, it gives CASGYLAYEQYF.

The chain couples TRBV27 to TRBJ2-7; D not certain. Germline V gene data show CDR1 as MNHEY and CDR2 as SMNVEV (reference sequence). This CDR3 comprises 11 residues. V shed 5 bases and J shed 2 bases, with 4 bases lying between them. The CDR3 region is CASSVPYEQYF. The CDR3 DNA is TGTGCCAGCAGTGTACCCTACGAGCAGTACTTC.

CDR3 sequence: CASSLGQGAGQPQHF. CDR3 sequence (DNA): TGTGCCAGCAGCTTAGGGCAGGGGGCGGGTCAGCCCCAGCATTTT. This chain uses TRBV7-8 with TRBJ1-5, with 8 bases matching TRBD1. V shed 1 base, J shed 6 bases, and the junction held 5 bases outside the gene matches. In germline, CDR1 is SGHVS, CDR2 FQNEAQ. The CDR3 has 15 amino acids.

This sequence joins TRBV4-1 and TRBJ2-7; TRBD2 might be the D (5 bases). V was pared by 1 base and J by 0 bases, with 19 bases between. This CDR3 is 18 amino acids long. CDR1 is MGHRA, CDR2 YSYEKL, per germline. The CDR3 sequence: CASSQAQLEAAFSYEQYF. The CDR3 region has the DNA TGCGCCAGCAGCCAAGCACAATTGGAGGCAGCGTTCTCCTACGAGCAGTACTTC.

CDR3 coding DNA: TGTGCCAGCAGTTTCCGGGACAGGGGTTCTTACGAGCAGTACTTC. Translating it yields CASSFRDRGSYEQYF. This chain links TRBV6-1 with TRBJ2-7, with 10 nucleotides matching TRBD1. The CDR3 consists of 15 residues. The ends lost 5 bases at V and 4 bases at J; junction bases unmatched: 8. The germline CDR1 and CDR2 sequences are MNHNS and SASEGT.

CDR3 nucleotide sequence: TGTGCCAGCAGCTTAGAGGTGGGCCACGAGCAGTACTTC. Translation gives CASSLEVGHEQYF. The chain is built from TRBV7-6 and TRBJ2-7; no clear D gene. The CDR3 length is 13 residues. V lost 1 base and J lost 5, with 9 bases in between. In germline, CDR1 is SGHVS, CDR2 FNYEAQ.

This clone was observed a single time. The genes are TRBV19 and TRBJ2-7; 8 bases fit TRBD1. The CDR3 runs 14 residues. Trimming took 3 bases from V and 5 from J; bases not matched to a gene: 6. Germline assignment: CDR1 LNHDA and CDR2 SQIVND (reference sequence). CDR3 residues: CASSITGQGNEQYF. The CDR3 DNA reads TGTGCCAGTAGTATCACAGGACAGGGAAACGAGCAGTACTTC.

This sequence joins TRBV19 and TRBJ2-7, with 9 positions matching TRBD1. The germline V gene has CDR1 LNHDA and CDR2 SQIVND (reference sequence). This CDR3 spans 17 amino acids. V was pared by 6 bases and J by 3 bases, with 15 bases of the junction left unmatched. CDR3 region: CASSPTPSGQGFYEQYF. The CDR3 nucleotides are TGTGCCAGTAGCCCCACCCCTTCCGGACAGGGGTTCTACGAGCAGTACTTC. Filled out from reference TRBV19 and TRBJ2-7, the complete variable domain reads DGGITQSPKYLFRKEGQNVTLSCEQNLNHDAMYWYRQDPGQGLRLIYYSQIVNDFQKGDIAEGYSVSREKKESFPLTVTSAQKNPTAFYLCASSPTPSGQGFYEQYFGPGTRLTVT.

The chain couples TRBV27 to TRBJ2-7, with TRBD2 identical over 7 bases. V dropped 1 base and J dropped 3; count of bases not matched to a gene: 9. The CDR3 is made up of 16 amino acids. Germline assignment: CDR1 MNHEY and CDR2 SMNVEV (reference sequence). The CDR3 reads CASSLYLHGGSYEQYF. DNA of the CDR3: TGTGCCAGCAGTTTATACCTTCATGGCGGGAGCTACGAGCAGTACTTC.

The sample holds one count of this clone. V gene TRBV7-9 combines with J gene TRBJ2-5; possible D gene TRBD1, 5 bases. The CDR3 extends over 12 amino acids. Trimming shortened V by 3 bases and J by 5 bases, and 7 bases separated the two germline ends. Per the germline V gene, CDR1 is SEHNR and CDR2 is FQNEAQ (reference sequence). The CDR3 region has the DNA TGTGCCAGCAGCTTTGGGGCGGAGACCCAGTACTTC. As protein: CASSFGAETQYF.

The chain joins TRBV4-3 to TRBJ2-7; D uncertain. Germline V gene sequence: CDR1 LGHNA, CDR2 YSLEER. V dropped 1 base and J dropped 2 bases, with 9 bases sitting between them. The CDR3 is 14 amino acids. The CDR3: CASSQGRNTYEQYF. CDR3 DNA: TGCGCCAGCAGCCAAGGTCGGAATACCTACGAGCAGTACTTC.